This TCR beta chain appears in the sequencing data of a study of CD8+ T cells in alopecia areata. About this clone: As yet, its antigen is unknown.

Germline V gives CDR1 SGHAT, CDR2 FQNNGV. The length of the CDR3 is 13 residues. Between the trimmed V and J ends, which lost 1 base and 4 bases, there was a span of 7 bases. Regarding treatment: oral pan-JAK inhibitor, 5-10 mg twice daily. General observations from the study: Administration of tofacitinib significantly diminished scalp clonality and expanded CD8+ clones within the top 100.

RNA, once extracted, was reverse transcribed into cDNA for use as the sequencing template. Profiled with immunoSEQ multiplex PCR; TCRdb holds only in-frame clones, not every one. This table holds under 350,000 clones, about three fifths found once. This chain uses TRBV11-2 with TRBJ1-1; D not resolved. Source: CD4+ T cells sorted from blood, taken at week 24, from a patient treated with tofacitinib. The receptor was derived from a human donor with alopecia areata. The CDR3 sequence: CASSLGFGTEAFF. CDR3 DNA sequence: TGTGCCAGCAGCTTAGGTTTTGGCACTGAAGCTTTCTTT.